The 30 T cell receptor beta chains presented below share a single source sample, sequenced in a study of spatial heterogeneity in lung cancer. Described time point: sample taken at primary tumor resection. Unsorted whole RNA from tumor, nontumor lung or frozen PBMC underwent sequencing. TCRdb reprocessed the 5' RACE reads via MiXCR and lists one record per CDR3 protein. The table lists under 200 distinct CDR3 sequences, around 45% of them singletons, with 75% to 80% in the top ten. The sequences come from PBMCs, collected at surgery. The origin of the receptors is a male donor with early-stage non-small cell lung cancer.

In regard to this clonotype: This beta chain was picked up by a library intended for alpha chains and is off target, so its count carries little meaning. The chain joins TRBV7-8 to TRBJ2-1; possible D gene TRBD2, 6 bases. The V end lost 10 bases, the J end lost 8 bases, and 9 bases lay between the germline ends. CDR1 SGHVS and CDR2 FQNEAQ come from the germline V gene. This CDR3 is built from 10 residues. Here the CDR3 reads CATGRDEQFF. CDR3 nucleotide sequence: TGTGCCACCGGGAGAGATGAGCAGTTCTTC.

Concerning this clonotype itself: For a library built for alpha chains, this beta chain is a stray read; little rests on its size. J is TRBJ2-1 and V is TRBV7-2, with 12 nucleotides matching TRBD2. V lost 4 bases to trimming and J lost 5 bases; unmatched junction nucleotides: 15. This CDR3 comprises 19 residues. Germline V gene sequence: CDR1 SGHTA, CDR2 FQGNSA. CDR3 bases: TGTGCCAGCAGCTCCATGGCCCAACTAGCGGGAGGAATCCACAATGAGCAGTTCTTC. It translates to CASSSMAQLAGGIHNEQFF.

This clonotype was counted only a few times. Within a library made for alpha chains, this beta chain is off target, and its count is uninformative. The chain recombines TRBV20-1 with TRBJ2-7; D is unresolved. CDR3 length: 11 amino acids. Between the trimmed V and J ends, which lost 1 base and 6 bases, there was a span of 7 bases. Germline V CDR1 and CDR2: DFQATT, SNEGSKA (reference sequence). The CDR3 loop reads CSARATVEQYF. Here the CDR3 DNA reads TGCAGTGCTAGAGCCACAGTCGAGCAGTACTTC.

This clonotype rates as hyperexpanded. Because this beta chain is a stray read in a library intended to capture alpha chains, its abundance should not be given much weight. V and J are TRBV20-1 and TRBJ2-5; possibly TRBD2 for D (7 bases). The CDR3 spans 12 residues. Trimming shortened V by 7 bases and J by 10 bases, and 19 bases separated the two germline ends. Germline assignment: CDR1 DFQATT and CDR2 SNEGSKA (reference sequence). The CDR3 DNA follows: TGCAGTGGTAATCTTCCAGGGGAGGGCCAGTACTTC. Translation gives CSGNLPGEGQYF.

Comments on this clonotype: The size of this beta chain means little, since it is a stray read in a library made for alpha chains. The rearrangement uses TRBV7-9 and TRBJ2-1, with D unresolved. V lost 5 bases and J 0 bases, leaving 11 bases between the germline ends. The CDR3 has 15 amino acids. Germline CDR1 SEHNR, CDR2 FQNEAQ (reference sequence). Here the CDR3 reads CASSLLVSSYNEQFF. CDR3 DNA sequence: TGTGCCAGCAGCCTCCTGGTGAGCTCCTACAATGAGCAGTTCTTC.

In the case of this clonotype: This beta chain represents an off-target read in a library built for alpha chains; its size is of limited meaning. The chain recombines TRBV4-1 with TRBJ2-7; TRBD2 is a possible D gene (6 bases). Germline CDR1 and CDR2: MGHRA and YSYEKL. V lost 0 bases, J lost 4 bases, and 13 bases lay in between. The CDR3 is made up of 15 amino acids. CDR3 nucleotide sequence: TGCGCCAGCAGCCAAGACGGACGGGGGACTTACGAGCAGTACTTC. It is translated as CASSQDGRGTYEQYF.

Concerning this clonotype itself: Since the library was made to target alpha chains, this beta chain is a stray read and its abundance is not meaningful. The V and J genes are TRBV14 and TRBJ2-7, with TRBD2 matching over 9 bases. The CDR3 contains 14 residues. Germline-derived CDR1 and CDR2 are SGHDN and FVKESK. After removal of 4 bases from V and 7 bases from J, the junction contained 8 bases not matched to a gene. The CDR3 sequence is CASSPTGLAGEQYF. DNA for the CDR3: TGTGCCAGCAGCCCGACGGGGCTAGCGGGAGAGCAGTACTTC.

This clonotype was recorded once. This beta chain appears as a stray read in a library generated for alpha chains; its size is not informative. This sequence joins TRBV5-4 and TRBJ2-3, with 10 bases matching TRBD2. The CDR3 has 14 amino acids. Per the germline V gene, CDR1 is SGHNT and CDR2 is YYREEE (reference sequence). The V and J ends lost 5 bases and 8 bases, in that order; junction bases with no gene match: 8. The CDR3 here is CASSPKREGRTQYF. In DNA form, the CDR3 reads TGTGCCAGCAGTCCCAAGCGGGAGGGCCGTACGCAGTATTTT.

By sample share, this clonotype is hyperexpanded. This beta chain was picked up by a library intended for alpha chains and is off target, so its count carries little meaning. The V gene is TRBV6-5, the J gene TRBJ2-7, with D perhaps TRBD1 (5 bases). Per germline, CDR1 MNHEY and CDR2 SVGAGI. The CDR3 has 13 amino acids. The germline V and J ends were trimmed by 0 bases and 6 bases, with 9 bases remaining between them. CDR3 DNA: TGTGCCAGCAGTTACTCGAAGGGGTCCGAGCAGTACTTC. Translated, it gives CASSYSKGSEQYF.

In regard to this clonotype: Found in a library prepared for alpha chains, this beta chain is an off-target read, and its abundance has little meaning. The J gene is TRBJ2-7, the V gene TRBV28; TRBD1 is a possible D gene (5 bases). Trimming took 3 bases from V and 7 from J, leaving 16 bases between them. There are 14 residues in the CDR3. CDR1 MDHEN and CDR2 SYDVKM come from the germline V gene. The CDR3 DNA reads as TGTGCCAGCAGTTTGGCGGTCAGGGCTGAGGAGCAGTACTTC. Its protein product is CASSLAVRAEEQYF.

By share of the sample, this clonotype is large. As an off-target read in a library built for alpha chains, this beta chain has a frequency of little significance. The chain employs TRBV27 and TRBJ2-7; 11 bases are shared with TRBD1. Germline CDR1 is MNHEY and CDR2 is SMNVEV (reference sequence). V shed 4 bases and J 4 bases; nucleotides not matched to a gene: 6. This CDR3 region has 15 residues. The CDR3 here is CASSYWTGGRYEQYF. For the CDR3, the DNA is TGTGCCAGCAGTTACTGGACAGGGGGCAGGTACGAGCAGTACTTC.

As to this clonotype: This beta chain is a stray read from a library made for alpha chains; its abundance is not meaningful. J is TRBJ1-5 and V is TRBV19; the D gene is possibly TRBD1 (5 bases). The ends were cut back, 3 bases at V and 3 bases at J, with 9 bases in the middle. The CDR3 runs to 14 residues. From germline, CDR1 is LNHDA and CDR2 SQIVND (reference sequence). CDR3 sequence reads: CASSIWGNNQPQHF. The CDR3 nucleotides read TGTGCCAGTAGTATCTGGGGGAACAATCAGCCCCAGCATTTT.

This clonotype was counted a few times. Because the library targeted alpha chains, this beta chain is an off-target read whose size means little. The CDR3, as DNA: TGTGCCAGCTCACCACCGGCTAGCGGGGCCTGGTCCTACAATGAGCAGTTCTTC. The encoded protein is CASSPPASGAWSYNEQFF. The chain employs TRBV18 and TRBJ2-1; 9 bases match TRBD2. Looked up from germline, CDR1 is KGHSH and CDR2 is LQKENI. V was pared by 0 bases and J by 1 base, with 7 bases of the junction left unmatched. The CDR3 length is 18 residues.

Worth noting for this clonotype: Being off target in a library aimed at alpha chains, this beta chain has a size of little meaning. The chain has TRBV7-2 and TRBJ1-4; 8 bases map to TRBD1. Germline CDR1 reads SGHTA; CDR2 reads FQGNSA. V was pared by 4 bases and J by 8 bases, with 6 bases of the junction left unmatched. CDR3 length equals 14 residues. The CDR3 here is CASSSGTGGEKLFF. CDR3 nucleotides: TGTGCCAGCAGCTCCGGGACAGGAGGCGAAAAACTGTTTTTT. The full variable domain, completed using reference TRBV7-2 and TRBJ1-4, is GAGVSQSPSNKVTEKGKDVELRCDPISGHTALYWYRQSLGQGLEFLIYFQGNSAPDKSGLPSDRFSAERTGGSVSTLTIQRTQQEDSAVYLCASSSGTGGEKLFFGSGTQLSVL.

A remark on this clonotype: This beta chain represents an off-target read in a library built for alpha chains; its size is of limited meaning. The chain recombines TRBV11-2 with TRBJ2-1; TRBD1 aligns across 7 bases. V lost 5 bases to trimming and J lost 2 bases; unmatched junction nucleotides: 6. Germline V gene lookup returns CDR1 SGHAT and CDR2 FQNNGV. The CDR3 has 15 residues. The CDR3 protein is CASSQDRPPYNEQFF. The CDR3 coding sequence is TGTGCCAGCAGCCAGGACAGGCCCCCCTACAATGAGCAGTTCTTC.

Turning to this clonotype: Within a library made for alpha chains, this beta chain is off target, and its count is uninformative. This rearrangement joins TRBV5-1 to TRBJ2-5; weak D call: TRBD1 (5 bases). The V gene lost 3 bases and the J gene lost 1 base, with 7 bases spanning the gap. The CDR3 is 13 residues long. Germline CDR1 reads SGHRS; CDR2 reads YFSETQ. The chain's CDR3 is CASSWTSQETQYF. The CDR3 DNA is TGCGCCAGCAGCTGGACATCCCAAGAGACCCAGTACTTC.

A remark on this clonotype: A library prepared for alpha chains yielded this beta chain as an off-target read; its size is of little meaning. The rearrangement joins TRBV20-1 to TRBJ2-1, with 11 positions matching TRBD2. Germline V gene lookup returns CDR1 DFQATT and CDR2 SNEGSKA (reference sequence). Trimming cost V 5 bases and J 9 bases; bases outside gene matches: 9. The CDR3 runs to 14 residues. In DNA, the CDR3 is TGCAGTGCTGCCCAACTAGCGGGAGAGCTTGAGCAGTTCTTC. This translates into CSAAQLAGELEQFF.

Points on this clonotype: The size of this beta chain means little, since it is a stray read in a library made for alpha chains. The J gene is TRBJ2-2, the V gene TRBV24-1; D gene ambiguous. Germline assignment: CDR1 KGHDR and CDR2 SFDVKD. V shed 4 bases and J shed 2 bases, with 4 bases lying between them. The CDR3 covers 13 residues. CDR3 protein: CATSDPNTGELFF. The DNA of the CDR3 is TGTGCCACCAGTGACCCAAACACCGGGGAGCTGTTTTTT.

Note on this clonotype: This beta chain lies outside the target of a library built for alpha chains; its clone size means little. This rearrangement joins TRBV4-2 to TRBJ2-3; 8 positions match TRBD2. Trimming took 2 bases from V and 4 from J; bases not matched to a gene: 8. CDR3 length: 16 residues. CDR1 LGHNA and CDR2 YNFKEQ come from the germline V gene. CDR3 nucleotides: TGTGCCAGCAGCCAAACATGGCGGGAGGAGGCAGATACGCAGTATTTT. Amino acids: CASSQTWREEADTQYF.

Comment on this clonotype: The library was designed around alpha chains, so this beta chain is a stray read whose abundance carries little weight. This chain uses TRBV12-3 or TRBV12-4 with TRBJ2-7, with D tentatively TRBD1 (6 bases). Trimming took 6 bases from V and 6 from J, leaving 9 bases between them. The length of the CDR3 is 11 residues. The CDR3 sequence is CASSSGAEQYF. As DNA, the CDR3 is TGTGCCAGCAGCTCAGGGGCCGAGCAGTACTTC.

As concerns this clonotype: Because the library targeted alpha chains, this beta chain is an off-target read whose size means little. The chain links TRBV5-6 to TRBJ2-5, with 7 bases aligning to TRBD1. The CDR3 runs 14 residues. CDR1 and CDR2 (germline): SGHDT, YYEEEE. V trimming: 4 bases; J trimming: 5 bases; junction bases outside the gene matches: 8. For the CDR3, the DNA is TGTGCCAGCAGCCCCACGACAGGGTCGGAGACCCAGTACTTC. Translation: CASSPTTGSETQYF.

This clonotype was seen only a few times. A library made for alpha chains picked up this beta chain off target, so its size means little. The V gene is TRBV5-4, the J gene TRBJ2-3; weak D call: TRBD1 (5 bases). The germline V gene has CDR1 SGHNT and CDR2 YYREEE (reference sequence). There are 15 residues in the CDR3. With 2 bases removed from V and 0 bases from J, the gap between germline ends came to 10 bases. This chain's CDR3 is CASSLLGESTDTQYF. CDR3 bases: TGTGCCAGCAGCTTATTAGGGGAAAGCACAGATACGCAGTATTTT.

Details on this clonotype: The library was prepared for alpha chains; this beta chain is a stray read, so its frequency means little. This sequence joins TRBV7-3 and TRBJ2-5; tentatively, D is TRBD1 or TRBD2 (5 bases each). V gave up 10 bases and J gave up 5 bases, with 17 bases separating them. Looked up from germline, CDR1 is SGHTA and CDR2 is FQGTGA. The CDR3 contains 13 residues. The DNA for the CDR3 is TGTGCCACCGACGAGGGGTCCGGGGAGACCCAGTACTTC. This gives the protein CATDEGSGETQYF.

This clonotype was seen a single time. This beta chain is an off-target read within a library intended for alpha chains, so its frequency means little. The chain employs TRBV12-3 or TRBV12-4 and TRBJ1-2; no reliable D call. The ends were cut back, 2 bases at V and 8 bases at J, with 12 bases in the middle. CDR3 length: 13 amino acids. CDR3 bases: TGTGCCAGCAGTTTAAACGACCAGCTCGGCTACACCTTC. Its translation: CASSLNDQLGYTF.

By proportion, this clonotype is hyperexpanded. This beta chain is a stray sequence in a library constructed for alpha chains; its clone size is not meaningful. The chain recombines TRBV6-2 or TRBV6-3 with TRBJ2-1; D might be TRBD1 (5 bases). CDR3 size: 13 residues. Trimming left V 2 bases short and J 8 bases short, with 10 bases between. Germline CDR1 reads MNHEY; CDR2 reads SVGEGT. The CDR3 coding sequence is TGTGCCAGCAGTTACGGGGCCGAGTATGAGCAGTTCTTC. Translated, it gives CASSYGAEYEQFF.

This clonotype was observed a few times. A library made for alpha chains picked up this beta chain off target, so its size means little. The V and J genes are TRBV29-1 and TRBJ2-1, with 11 bases lining up with TRBD1. The V gene's germline CDR1 is SQVTM and CDR2 ANQGSEA. The CDR3 extends over 14 amino acids. V lost 6 bases, J lost 5 bases, and 6 bases stayed unmatched. The CDR3 protein is CSVEGQGVNNEQFF. CDR3 DNA: TGCAGCGTAGAGGGACAGGGGGTAAACAATGAGCAGTTCTTC.

This clonotype qualifies as large. This beta chain appears as a stray read in a library generated for alpha chains; its size is not informative. The chain carries TRBV3-1 and TRBJ2-7, with D uncertain. This CDR3 has 12 residues. V was clipped by 1 base and J by 3 bases, with 4 bases between them. Looked up from germline, CDR1 is LGHDT and CDR2 is YNNKEL (reference sequence). The CDR3 sequence is CASSQGDYEQYF. CDR3 bases: TGTGCCAGCAGCCAAGGAGACTACGAGCAGTACTTC.

As concerns this clonotype: This beta chain is a stray sequence in a library constructed for alpha chains; its clone size is not meaningful. The rearrangement uses TRBV18 and TRBJ2-3; D not certain. Deletions cut 3 bases from V and 0 bases from J, with 10 bases between. The CDR3 consists of 15 residues. CDR1 is KGHSH and CDR2 is LQKENI in the germline V gene. For the CDR3, the DNA is TGTGCCAGCTCACCGGCGGAAACTAGCACAGATACGCAGTATTTT. Translation: CASSPAETSTDTQYF.

With respect to this clonotype: A much larger clone lies a single base off, so this may be a read error. A library made for alpha chains picked up this beta chain off target, so its size means little. This chain links TRBV19 with TRBJ1-2; unclear D gene. The CDR3 runs to 14 residues. Germline V lookup: CDR1 LNHDA, CDR2 SQIVND (reference sequence). The CDR3 is CAGSIWPPNYGYTF. The CDR3 DNA reads TGTGCCGGTAGTATCTGGCCTCCTAACTATGGCTACACCTTC.

By sample fraction, this clonotype is hyperexpanded. This beta chain is an unintended read in a library built for alpha chains; its size means little. The chain uses TRBV5-6 and TRBJ2-7; 7 bases are shared with TRBD2. The germline CDR1 and CDR2 sequences are SGHDT and YYEEEE. The CDR3 is 15 residues long. After removal of 1 base from V and 2 bases from J, the junction contained 6 bases not matched to a gene. In DNA, the CDR3 is TGTGCCAGCAGCTTGAGGCCTAGCGGTGCCTACGAGCAGTACTTC. This sequence encodes CASSLRPSGAYEQYF.